The rows below give T cell receptor beta chains drawn from one sample of a study of T cell responses to AZD1222 COVID-19 vaccine. Clones were read by immunoSEQ multiplex PCR, and TCRdb kept only the in-frame ones, dropping some. The sample lists around 99,000 clones, about 90% occurring once. The source material was peripheral blood, sampled on day 0 of AZD1222 vaccination. These receptors all stem from an adult in good health. CDR3s include the opening cysteine and the closing phenylalanine or tryptophan. D genes are given only for firm matches. A row's size may be missing; if present it is once, few, many or a size class.

d_gene	v_gene	abundance	j_gene	CDR3aa	CDR3nt
.	TRBV6-6	.	TRBJ1-5	CASSYHTGYSNQPQHF	TGTGCCAGCAGTTACCACACAGGGTATAGCAATCAGCCCCAGCATTTT
.	TRBV13	.	TRBJ1-1	CASGPGAAAFF	TGTGCCAGCGGGCCCGGGGCAGCGGCTTTCTTT
.	TRBV30	once	TRBJ1-2	CAGGLGSYGYTF	TGTGCCGGGGGATTGGGATCCTATGGCTACACCTTC
.	TRBV4-2	.	TRBJ2-7	CASSQVWGTGMSYEQYF	TGTGCCAGCAGCCAAGTATGGGGTACAGGGATGAGTTACGAGCAGTACTTC
TRBD2	TRBV6-2/TRBV6-3	.	TRBJ2-1	CASSRERERPLYNEQFF	TGTGCCAGCAGTAGAGAGCGGGAGAGGCCCCTATACAATGAGCAGTTCTTC
TRBD1	TRBV18	once	TRBJ1-3	CASSPGTGHSGNTIYF	TGTGCCAGCTCACCAGGGACAGGGCACTCTGGAAACACCATATATTTT
.	TRBV6-5	.	TRBJ1-1	CASSFFGQGDTEAFF	.
TRBD1	TRBV28	.	TRBJ1-5	CASSVTGGASRGKPQHF	TGTGCCAGCAGTGTCACAGGGGGCGCCAGCCGCGGCAAGCCCCAGCATTTT
.	TRBV4-3	.	TRBJ1-1	CASSQDISTVEAFF	TGCGCCAGCAGCCAAGACATATCGACAGTAGAAGCTTTCTTT
.	TRBV6-2/TRBV6-3	few	TRBJ1-2	CASSYEGVSFYGYTF	TGTGCCAGCAGTTATGAGGGGGTTTCCTTCTATGGCTACACCTTC
.	TRBV19	.	TRBJ1-1	CASLGGGNTEAFF	TGTGCCAGCCTAGGAGGCGGGAACACTGAAGCTTTCTTT
.	TRBV18	.	TRBJ1-2	CASSLGVNYGYTF	TGTGCCAGCTCATTGGGGGTAAACTATGGCTACACCTTC
TRBD2	TRBV11-3	few	TRBJ2-1	CASSGPLEAGVRQFF	TGTGCCAGCAGTGGTCCCCTTGAAGCGGGAGTACGGCAGTTCTTC
.	TRBV5-1	.	TRBJ1-2	CASSFGESSGGYTF	TGCGCCAGCAGCTTCGGGGAGTCAAGCGGTGGCTACACCTTC
TRBD1	TRBV5-1	few	TRBJ2-3	CASSGTGGSGTDTQYF	TGCGCCAGCAGCGGGACAGGGGGCTCTGGCACAGATACGCAGTATTTT
.	TRBV6-5	.	TRBJ1-5	CASIDRFGNQPQHF	TGTGCCAGCATCGACAGGTTTGGAAATCAGCCCCAGCATTTT
.	TRBV28	.	TRBJ1-2	CASSTEVYGYTF	TGTGCCAGCAGCACAGAAGTCTATGGCTACACCTTC
TRBD2	TRBV28	few	TRBJ2-3	CASSRTSGGSYF	TGTGCCAGCAGTCGAACTAGCGGGGGTTCGTATTTT
TRBD1	TRBV7-2	.	TRBJ1-3	CASSPGQPSGNTIYF	TGTGCCAGCAGCCCGGGACAGCCCTCTGGAAACACCATATATTTT
TRBD1	TRBV5-4	.	TRBJ1-5	CASSRDREGPQPQHF	TGTGCCAGCAGCCGGGACAGGGAGGGCCCTCAGCCCCAGCATTTT
.	TRBV30	.	TRBJ1-3	CAWNPSVGPGNTIYF	TGTGCCTGGAACCCGTCGGTGGGGCCCGGAAACACCATATATTTT
TRBD2	TRBV6-2/TRBV6-3	.	TRBJ2-7	CASSRTSGETSYEQYF	TGTGCCAGCAGTCGGACTAGCGGGGAGACTTCCTACGAGCAGTACTTC
.	TRBV28	once	TRBJ1-2	CASSLRPLGGVHGYTF	TGTGCCAGCAGTTTAAGGCCCCTGGGCGGGGTGCATGGCTACACCTTC